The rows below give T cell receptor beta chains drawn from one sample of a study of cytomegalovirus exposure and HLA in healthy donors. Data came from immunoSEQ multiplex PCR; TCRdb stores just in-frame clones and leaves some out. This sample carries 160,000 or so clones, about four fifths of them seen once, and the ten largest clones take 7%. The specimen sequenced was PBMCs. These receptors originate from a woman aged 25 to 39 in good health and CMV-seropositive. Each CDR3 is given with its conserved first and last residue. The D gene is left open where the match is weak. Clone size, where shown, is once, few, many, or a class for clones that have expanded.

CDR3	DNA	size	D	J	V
CASSYSFNSPLHF	TGTGCCAGCAGCTACTCTTTTAATTCACCCCTCCACTTT	NA	NA	TRBJ1-6	TRBV7-9
CASSLVGRGDSPLHF	TGCGCCAGCAGCTTGGTGGGCAGGGGGGATTCACCCCTCCACTTT	NA	TRBD1	TRBJ1-6	TRBV5-1
CASSQVGGPQETQYF	TGTGCCAGCAGCCAGGTGGGGGGGCCACAAGAGACCCAGTACTTC	NA	NA	TRBJ2-5	TRBV4-2
CASTLPRGNNQPQHF	TGTGCCAGCACTCTCCCCCGGGGGAACAATCAGCCCCAGCATTTT	once	NA	TRBJ1-5	TRBV28
CASRGAGELFF	TGTGCCTCCCGGGGGGCCGGGGAGCTGTTTTTT	NA	TRBD2	TRBJ2-2	TRBV7-3
CASSRLAKGTDTQYF	TGTGCCAGCAGTCGACTAGCGAAGGGGACAGATACGCAGTATTTT	NA	TRBD2	TRBJ2-3	TRBV7-3
CSVARYFRGQSGHEQFF	TGCAGCGTTGCCCGATATTTCAGGGGACAAAGTGGACATGAGCAGTTCTTC	once	NA	TRBJ2-1	TRBV29-1
CASSIGLAGGRWINIQYF	TGTGCCAGCAGCATCGGACTAGCGGGGGGGCGCTGGATAAACATTCAGTACTTC	NA	TRBD2	TRBJ2-4	TRBV5-6
CASSGNRETDTQYF	TGTGCCAGCAGTGGGAACAGGGAAACAGATACGCAGTATTTT	NA	NA	TRBJ2-3	TRBV6-4
CASSPSTSERPETQYF	TGTGCCAGCAGTCCCAGTACTAGCGAGAGACCAGAGACCCAGTACTTC	NA	TRBD2	TRBJ2-5	TRBV6-6
CSSSTGSHEQYF	TGTTCCAGCAGTACAGGGTCCCACGAGCAGTACTTC	once	NA	TRBJ2-7	TRBV7-9
CATSGQGGQPQHF	TGTGCCACCAGCGGCCAGGGGGGTCAGCCCCAGCATTTT	few	TRBD1	TRBJ1-5	TRBV15
CASSLFRGTGEEEKLFF	TGTGCCAGCAGCTTATTTCGGGGGACAGGGGAAGAGGAAAAACTGTTTTTT	NA	TRBD1	TRBJ1-4	TRBV7-9
CASSPPNRGASGNTIYF	TGTGCCAGCAGTCCCCCCAACAGGGGAGCCTCTGGAAACACCATATATTTT	NA	TRBD1	TRBJ1-3	TRBV28
CASSYRGQDGYPQYF	TGTGCCAGCAGTTACCGGGGACAGGACGGGTATCCGCAGTATTTT	NA	TRBD1	TRBJ2-3	TRBV27
CASSPLGTANYGYTF	TGTGCCAGCAGTCCCTTGGGGACAGCTAACTATGGCTACACCTTC	NA	TRBD1	TRBJ1-2	TRBV2
CASSLDRNVGYTF	TGTGCCAGCAGCTTGGACAGGAATGTTGGCTACACCTTC	NA	NA	TRBJ1-2	TRBV5-4
CASSLGQGGGPSTDTQYF	TGTGCCAGCAGCTTGGGGCAGGGGGGCGGCCCCAGCACAGATACGCAGTATTTT	once	NA	TRBJ2-3	TRBV5-4
CASSLDHETQYF	TGTGCCAGCAGCTTGGATCATGAGACCCAGTACTTC	NA	NA	TRBJ2-5	TRBV5-6
CATSRDRGGGQPQHF	TGTGCCACCAGCAGGGACAGGGGAGGCGGTCAGCCCCAGCATTTT	NA	TRBD1	TRBJ1-5	TRBV15
CATSRGRGFVSGNNEQFF	TGTGCCACCAGCAGAGGTAGGGGGTTCGTTTCAGGGAACAATGAGCAGTTCTTC	NA	NA	TRBJ2-1	TRBV15
CASSRFTGFNDGYTF	TGCGCCAGCAGCCGATTTACAGGGTTCAACGATGGCTACACCTTC	NA	NA	TRBJ1-2	TRBV5-1
CASSSGQEMVNEKLFF	TGTGCCAGCAGCTCCGGACAGGAAATGGTTAATGAAAAACTGTTTTTT	NA	TRBD1	TRBJ1-4	TRBV7-7
CASTTGVVDYGYTF	TGTGCCAGCACCACCGGAGTGGTTGACTATGGCTACACCTTC	NA	NA	TRBJ1-2	TRBV11-2
CASSFRPGQITDTQYF	TGCGCCAGCAGCTTCCGACCGGGACAAATCACAGATACGCAGTATTTT	NA	NA	TRBJ2-3	TRBV5-1
CASVSGRGNQPQHF	TGTGCCAGTGTGTCCGGGAGAGGCAATCAGCCCCAGCATTTT	NA	NA	TRBJ1-5	TRBV19
CAGTPFSSPFYGYTF	TGTGCCGGAACCCCGTTTAGCTCCCCATTCTATGGCTACACCTTC	NA	NA	TRBJ1-2	TRBV7-2
CASTGGGAYDFEQFF	TGTGCCAGCACCGGCGGCGGGGCCTATGATTTTGAGCAGTTCTTC	NA	NA	TRBJ2-1	TRBV6-5